This TCR beta chain was retrieved from a study of cytomegalovirus exposure and HLA in healthy donors. Both 60 Vbeta primers and 13 Jbeta primers went into the PCR. Only in-frame clones appear in the TCRdb table, and some are missing; sequencing was by immunoSEQ multiplex PCR. The table lists 150,000 or so clones, 60% to 80% of them singletons. This receptor was obtained from a middle-aged man in good health and CMV-seropositive. The sequencing sample was made of PBMCs.

CDR3 sequence reads: CASSATGTHQPQHF. The CDR3 DNA is TGTGCCAGCAGCGCAACCGGGACACATCAGCCCCAGCATTTT. V gene TRBV9 combines with J gene TRBJ1-5; possible D gene TRBD1, 6 bases. Deletions cut 3 bases from V and 5 bases from J, with 12 bases between. This CDR3 is 14 amino acids long. In germline, CDR1 is SGDLS, CDR2 YYNGEE.